A selection of T cell receptor beta chains follows, all from one sample in a study of regulatory T cells. Assay used: immunoSEQ multiplex PCR; TCRdb lists only in-frame clones, some missing. This sample has nearly 30,000 clones, with roughly 92% found just once. The sample comprised conventional CD4+ T cells sorted from blood. Receptor source: a person in their late teens or twenties with CD3G deficiency. The CDR3 runs from the conserved cysteine through the conserved F or W. Each record gives: clone size, CDR3 length, J gene, V gene, D gene, CDR3 DNA, CDR3 protein. The D gene is left open where the match is weak. For some rows the clone size is stated as once, few or many, or as a class when expanded; others skip it.

NA | 13 | TRBJ1-2 | TRBV6-1 | TRBD1 | TGTGCCAGCAGTGGACTTTCGGGACAGTACTACACCTTC | CASSGLSGQYYTF
NA | 13 | TRBJ2-2 | TRBV5-5 | NA | TGTGCCAGCAGAGGACAGAACACCGGGGAGCTGTTTTTT | CASRGQNTGELFF
NA | 15 | TRBJ1-4 | TRBV4-1 | NA | TGCGCCAGCAGCCAAGACAACAGACCTTTTGAAAAACTGTTTTTT | CASSQDNRPFEKLFF
NA | 14 | TRBJ1-2 | TRBV2 | NA | TGTGCCAGCAGTCCGGGACGGATGCATTATGGCTACACCTTC | CASSPGRMHYGYTF
NA | 14 | TRBJ1-3 | TRBV4-1 | NA | TGCGCCAGCAGCTACTCAGCACGGGGAAACACCATATATTTT | CASSYSARGNTIYF
NA | 16 | TRBJ2-3 | TRBV19 | TRBD2 | TGTGCCAGTAGTCCCCGGGCTAGCGGTTACACAGATACGCAGTATTTT | CASSPRASGYTDTQYF
NA | 12 | TRBJ1-4 | TRBV19 | NA | TGTGCCAGTAGTATAGGGGTCGGAAAACTGTTTTTT | CASSIGVGKLFF
NA | 15 | TRBJ2-7 | TRBV28 | TRBD1 | TGTGCCAGCAGCCTTACCGGGACAGGGCGCTACGAGCAGTACTTC | CASSLTGTGRYEQYF
NA | 14 | TRBJ2-6 | TRBV6-6 | NA | TGTGCCAGCTCCCAAGCTACTGGGGCCAACGTCCTGACTTTC | CASSQATGANVLTF
NA | 13 | TRBJ2-5 | TRBV11-2 | NA | TGTGCCAGCAGTCCGGGTGTCCAAGAGACCCAGTACTTC | CASSPGVQETQYF
NA | 19 | TRBJ1-6 | TRBV7-9 | TRBD1 | TGTGCCAGCAGCTTTGTTACAGGGGGACCTTCATCCTATAATTCACCCCTCCACTTT | CASSFVTGGPSSYNSPLHF
NA | 15 | TRBJ2-3 | TRBV28 | TRBD1 | TGTGCCAGCAGTTTATTACAGGGGCCCAAAAATACGCAGTATTTT | CASSLLQGPKNTQYF
NA | 15 | TRBJ2-5 | TRBV9 | NA | TGTGCCAGCAGCGTGGGACCCCAAAGGGAAGAGACCCAGTACTTC | CASSVGPQREETQYF
NA | 16 | TRBJ1-4 | TRBV27 | TRBD1 | TGTGCCAGCAGACCACAGATCAGGGGGAATCTTGAAAAACTGTTTTTT | CASRPQIRGNLEKLFF
NA | 15 | TRBJ2-5 | TRBV5-4 | NA | TGTGCCAGCAGCTTCCGGGAGTTACGACAAGAGACCCAGTACTTC | CASSFRELRQETQYF
NA | 13 | TRBJ2-4 | TRBV13 | TRBD2 | TGTGCCAGCGGGCGGGGGGCCAAAAACATTCAGTACTTC | CASGRGAKNIQYF
NA | 13 | TRBJ2-2 | TRBV6-6 | NA | TGTGCCAGCAGTTACGGCCCCACCGGGGAGCTGTTTTTT | CASSYGPTGELFF
NA | 14 | TRBJ2-7 | TRBV6-4 | TRBD1 | TGTGCCAGCAGTGACATGGGACAGTTCTACGAGCAGTACTTC | CASSDMGQFYEQYF
NA | 18 | TRBJ2-7 | TRBV6-1 | NA | TGTGCCAGCAGTGTGGGCGCAATTCCTAGCGTCCCCGGCTACGAGCAGTACTTC | CASSVGAIPSVPGYEQYF
NA | 14 | TRBJ2-7 | TRBV6-1 | NA | TGTGCCAGCAGGCTGACAGCGTTCACCTACGAGCAGTACTTC | CASRLTAFTYEQYF
NA | 15 | TRBJ2-2 | TRBV11-1 | TRBD1 | TGTGCCACCCACAAAAAGGGGGCGGTCACCGGGGAGCTGTTTTTT | CATHKKGAVTGELFF
NA | 13 | TRBJ1-1 | TRBV19 | TRBD1 | TGTGCCAGTAGTCCCAGACAGGGCGCTGAAGCTTTCTTT | CASSPRQGAEAFF
NA | 12 | TRBJ2-1 | TRBV7-2 | NA | TGTGCCAGCAGCTTAGCGTCCAATGAGCAGTTCTTC | CASSLASNEQFF
once | 16 | TRBJ2-3 | TRBV18 | NA | TGTGCCAGCTCACCTGGGGGAAAGACTTTCACAGATACGCAGTATTTT | CASSPGGKTFTDTQYF
NA | 18 | TRBJ2-3 | TRBV5-1 | TRBD2 | TGCGCCAGCAGCGAGCCGGGACTAGCGGGGTCCCACACAGATACGCAGTATTTT | CASSEPGLAGSHTDTQYF
NA | 17 | TRBJ1-3 | TRBV7-8 | NA | TGTGCCAGCAGCTTAAGAGCAGGGAGGACCCTTGGAAACACCATATATTTT | CASSLRAGRTLGNTIYF
NA | 15 | TRBJ2-7 | TRBV28 | TRBD2 | TGTGCCAGCAGTCCCTTAGCGGGAGGGCCCGGGGAGCAGTACTTC | CASSPLAGGPGEQYF
once | 15 | TRBJ2-2 | TRBV28 | NA | TGTGCCAGCACTAAAACCGGGACGGAGGCCGGGGAGCTGTTTTTT | CASTKTGTEAGELFF
NA | 17 | TRBJ2-6 | TRBV5-1 | TRBD1 | TGCGCCAGCAGCTTAGGGACAGGCGGCTCTGGGGCCAACGTCCTGACTTTC | CASSLGTGGSGANVLTF
NA | 14 | TRBJ2-1 | TRBV6-7 | NA | TGTGCCAGCCCGAGGGGACCATGCTACAATGAGCAGTTCTTC | CASPRGPCYNEQFF
NA | 15 | TRBJ2-6 | TRBV10-1 | NA | TGCGCCAGCAGTTCAGGGGCGCTGGGGGCCAACGTCCTGACTTTC | CASSSGALGANVLTF
NA | 14 | TRBJ1-6 | TRBV6-1 | TRBD1 | TGTGCCAGCAGGGACCCGGGACAGAATTCACCCCTCCACTTT | CASRDPGQNSPLHF
NA | 14 | TRBJ2-7 | TRBV9 | NA | TGTGCCAGCAGCGTAGACACCTTCTCCTACGAGCAGTACTTC | CASSVDTFSYEQYF